These 24 T cell receptor beta chains originate from one sample sequenced in a study of blood T cell repertoires in COVID-19. The data were produced by immunoSEQ multiplex PCR, yet TCRdb's version contains in-frame clones alone and is incomplete. The table has 170,000 or so clones, over 75% seen once. The sequenced sample consisted of PBMCs or T cells enriched from blood (not recorded which). These receptors were collected from a woman aged 45-65 years who had recovered from COVID-19.

The J gene is TRBJ1-1, the V gene TRBV5-1; TRBD1 aligns across 8 bases. The CDR3 is 14 amino acids. With 4 bases clipped from V and 4 bases from J, the junction kept 6 bases outside the gene matches. The germline V gene encodes CDR1 SGHRS and CDR2 YFSETQ. The CDR3 bases are TGCGCCAGCAGCGGACAGGGTAGCGGCACTGAAGCTTTCTTT. Protein: CASSGQGSGTEAFF.

In this sample, this clone turned up a few times. This chain connects TRBV27 to TRBJ2-2; D uncertain. CDR1 and CDR2 from the germline V gene are MNHEY and SMNVEV (reference sequence). This CDR3 region has 16 residues. Trimming took off 3 bases at V and 0 bases at J, with 11 bases between the two ends. CDR3 sequence: CASSFYGYANTGELFF. For the CDR3, the DNA is TGTGCCAGCAGTTTCTACGGTTACGCGAACACCGGGGAGCTGTTTTTT.

The DNA for the CDR3 is TGTGCCAGCAGCTTGGGGACAGGAGGCTGGGAGCTGTTTTTT. It is translated as CASSLGTGGWELFF. The rearrangement joins TRBV11-2 to TRBJ2-2, with 8 bases matching TRBD1. V trimming: 3 bases; J trimming: 9 bases; junction bases outside the gene matches: 6. The CDR3 is made up of 14 amino acids. CDR1 is SGHAT, CDR2 FQNNGV, per germline.

The rearrangement uses TRBV2 and TRBJ2-2, with D possibly matching TRBD1 (6 bases). From germline, CDR1 is SNHLY and CDR2 FYNNEI. CDR3 size: 15 residues. V was shortened by 6 bases and J by 0 bases, with 11 bases between the two germline ends. The CDR3 nucleotides are TGTGCCAGCAGAGAGACAGGAGCGAACACCGGGGAGCTGTTTTTT. Protein sequence: CASRETGANTGELFF.

The chain couples TRBV5-6 to TRBJ1-2; 9 positions agree with TRBD1. With 2 bases clipped from V and 4 bases from J, the junction kept 6 bases outside the gene matches. The germline CDR1 and CDR2 sequences are SGHDT and YYEEEE. CDR3 length equals 15 residues. As DNA, the CDR3 is TGTGCCAGCAGCTTAACCGGGACAGGGCGCTATGGCTACACCTTC. Residues: CASSLTGTGRYGYTF.

The rearrangement joins TRBV6-1 to TRBJ2-6, with D uncertain. The germline V and J ends were trimmed by 1 base and 2 bases, with 6 bases remaining between them. The germline gives CDR1 MNHNS, CDR2 SASEGT. The CDR3 length is 15 residues. The CDR3 sequence: CASSEGTTGANVLTF. In DNA, the CDR3 is TGTGCCAGCAGTGAAGGTACAACTGGGGCCAACGTCCTGACTTTC.

The chain couples TRBV18 to TRBJ1-2, with D possibly TRBD1 on 6 matching bases. Per the germline V gene, CDR1 is KGHSH and CDR2 is LQKENI. Trimming took 2 bases from V and 5 from J, leaving 9 bases between them. The CDR3 is 13 residues long. CDR3 residues: CASSPGQIYGYTF. In DNA form, the CDR3 reads TGTGCCAGCTCACCAGGACAGATTTATGGCTACACCTTC.

The chain is built from TRBV29-1 and TRBJ1-2; D is uncertain. Germline V gene sequence: CDR1 SQVTM, CDR2 ANQGSEA. The CDR3 contains 11 residues. Trimming stripped 5 bases from V and 6 bases from J, with 10 bases between. The CDR3 region has the DNA TGCAGCGTTTCGACAAATGATGGCTACACCTTC. Its translation is CSVSTNDGYTF. The whole variable domain, remainder taken from reference TRBV29-1 and TRBJ1-2, is SAVISQKPSRDICQRGTSLTIQCQVDSQVTMMFWYRQQPGQSLTLIATANQGSEATYESGFVIDKFPISRPNLTFSTLTVSNMSPEDSSIYLCSVSTNDGYTFGSGTRLTVV.

This chain links TRBV7-2 with TRBJ2-1, with D possibly matching TRBD2 (7 bases). Germline V gene data show CDR1 as SGHTA and CDR2 as FQGNSA. CDR3 length: 16 residues. V lost 4 bases and J lost 3, with 16 bases in between. CDR3 DNA sequence: TGTGCCAGCAGCTCTTGGGGGGGGCGCATCTACAATGAGCAGTTCTTC. Translating gives CASSSWGGRIYNEQFF.

CDR3 sequence reads: CASRDLTGATYEQYF. In DNA, the CDR3 is TGTGCCAGCAGGGACCTCACTGGGGCAACCTACGAGCAGTACTTC. The chain employs TRBV5-6 and TRBJ2-7, with a possible D match to TRBD1 (5 bases). From germline, CDR1 is SGHDT and CDR2 YYEEEE. V dropped 5 bases and J dropped 2 bases, with 17 bases sitting between them. The CDR3 sequence is 15 residues long.

The chain uses TRBV23-1 and TRBJ2-2; 7 bases align to TRBD1. TRBV23-1 has ORF status, its function being uncertain. Germline trimming cut 3 bases from V and 9 bases from J; bases unmatched to any gene: 4. CDR3 length: 13 residues. The CDR3 DNA reads as TGCGCCAGCAGTCAGACAGGGAACCGGGAGCTGTTTTTT. Amino acids: CASSQTGNRELFF.

The chain recombines TRBV25-1 with TRBJ2-1, with D possibly being TRBD2 (6 bases). In germline, CDR1 is MGHDK, CDR2 SYGVNS. V lost 7 bases and J 7 bases, leaving 14 bases between the germline ends. The CDR3 totals 13 residues. The CDR3 bases are TGTGCCAGCACCGTAGCTGGGGGGAATGAGCAGTTCTTC. As protein: CASTVAGGNEQFF.

This chain joins TRBV5-1 and TRBJ1-1; D is undetermined. The V and J ends lost 5 bases and 1 base respectively, with 9 bases between them. The CDR3 loop spans 13 amino acids. Germline CDR1 and CDR2: SGHRS and YFSETQ. The CDR3 DNA reads TGCGCCAGCAGATACGGTGGGAACACTGAAGCTTTCTTT. The encoded protein is CASRYGGNTEAFF.

V and J are TRBV7-6 and TRBJ2-1, with 12 bases lining up with TRBD2. Germline values: CDR1 SGHVS, CDR2 FNYEAQ. V dropped 5 bases and J dropped 0; count of bases not matched to a gene: 5. The CDR3 loop spans 17 amino acids. In DNA, the CDR3 is TGTGCCAGCAGCCACCCGACTAGCGGGAGCTCCTACAATGAGCAGTTCTTC. Its translation is CASSHPTSGSSYNEQFF.

The rearrangement links TRBV12-3 or TRBV12-4 to TRBJ2-7; TRBD1 is a possible D gene (5 bases). The CDR3 runs to 13 residues. With 3 bases removed from V and 1 base from J, the gap between germline ends came to 7 bases. For the CDR3, the DNA is TGTGCCAGCAGTTTTTCAGGGTCCTACGAGCAGTACTTC. Its protein is CASSFSGSYEQYF.

V and J are TRBV29-1 and TRBJ1-1, with D possibly TRBD1 on 5 matching bases. The CDR3 runs to 13 residues. V was cut by 6 bases and J by 4 bases, with 15 bases left in between. Germline V lookup: CDR1 SQVTM, CDR2 ANQGSEA. The CDR3 sequence is CSVSSQGSTEAFF. CDR3 nucleotides: TGCAGCGTCTCTAGTCAGGGAAGCACTGAAGCTTTCTTT.

This chain links TRBV4-1 with TRBJ1-5; 9 bases line up with TRBD1. CDR1 is MGHRA and CDR2 is YSYEKL in the germline V gene. The V and J ends lost 3 bases and 4 bases, in that order; junction bases with no gene match: 1. The CDR3 contains 14 residues. CDR3 DNA: TGCGCCAGCAGCCACGGACAGGGGAATCAGCCCCAGCATTTT. Translation: CASSHGQGNQPQHF.

This sequence joins TRBV19 and TRBJ1-1; maybe TRBD1 (6 bases). CDR1 and CDR2 from the germline V gene are LNHDA and SQIVND (reference sequence). Trimming removed 5 bases at V and 6 bases at J, with 10 bases between. CDR3 size: 12 residues. The CDR3 DNA reads as TGTGCCAGTAGTTTACAGGGATCTGAAGCTTTCTTT. Translating it yields CASSLQGSEAFF.

The table lists this clone with a count of one. The CDR3 protein is CASRRDISEQYF. Here the CDR3 DNA reads TGTGCCAGCAGGAGAGACATATCCGAGCAGTACTTC. The chain is built from TRBV2 and TRBJ2-7; D is unresolved. The CDR3 contains 12 residues. Trimming cost V 6 bases and J 6 bases, with 12 bases left between them. Germline assignment: CDR1 SNHLY and CDR2 FYNNEI.

This rearrangement joins TRBV3-1 (or the pseudogene TRBV3-2) to TRBJ2-2; 11 nucleotides align to TRBD2. This CDR3 comprises 17 residues. CDR1 and CDR2 from the germline V gene are LGHDT and YNNKEL (reference sequence). The trim removed 2 bases at V and 7 bases at J, leaving 9 bases unmatched. The CDR3 here is CASSQLSGRAPLGELFF. Written as DNA, the CDR3 is TGTGCCAGCAGCCAACTTAGCGGGAGGGCCCCCCTCGGGGAGCTGTTTTTT.

Turning to this clone: The junction and the germline gene differ at one end; a read error may be behind it. The V and J genes are TRBV7-7 and TRBJ2-5; 8 nucleotides line up with TRBD2. Germline values: CDR1 SSHAT, CDR2 FNYEAQ (reference sequence). The CDR3 length is 16 residues. CDR3 sequence reads: CASSLVARGGQETQYF. The CDR3 nucleotides are TGTGCTAGCAGCTTAGTGGCTCGGGGGGGCCAAGAGACCCAGTACTTC. The full variable domain, rest sourced from reference TRBV7-7 and TRBJ2-5, is GAGVSQSPRYKVTKRGQDVTLRCDPISSHATLYWYQQALGQGPEFLTYFNYEAQPDKSGLPSDRFSAERPEGSISTLTIQRTEQRDSAMYRCASSLVARGGQETQYFGPGTRLLVL.

This clone was found once. The chain has TRBV6-2 or TRBV6-3 and TRBJ1-2, with 7 bases matching TRBD1. The CDR3 loop spans 15 amino acids. Per germline, CDR1 MNHEY and CDR2 SVGEGT. Trimming took 0 bases from V and 2 from J; bases not matched to a gene: 3. The CDR3: CASSYSSQGNYGYTF. CDR3 sequence (DNA): TGTGCCAGCAGTTACTCCTCACAGGGGAACTATGGCTACACCTTC.

The chain joins TRBV30 to TRBJ2-6; D perhaps matches TRBD2 (5 bases). Germline CDR1 is GTSNPN and CDR2 is SVGIG (reference sequence). The CDR3 runs to 16 residues. V lost 0 bases and J lost 2, with 11 bases in between. CDR3 region: CAWSVIRGTGANVLTF. The CDR3 DNA sequence: TGTGCCTGGAGTGTAATTCGAGGGACTGGGGCCAACGTCCTGACTTTC. The full variable domain, with the rest looked up from reference TRBV30 and TRBJ2-6, is SQTIHQWPATLVQPVGSPLSLECTVEGTSNPNLYWYRQAAGRGLQLLFYSVGIGQISSEVPQNLSASRPQDRQFILSSKKLLLSDSGFYLCAWSVIRGTGANVLTFGAGSRLTVL.

The chain is built from TRBV30 and TRBJ2-6, with 7 bases fitting TRBD1. CDR1 is GTSNPN and CDR2 is SVGIG in the germline V gene (reference sequence). The junction had 5 bases not matched to a gene; V was cut back by 0 bases and J by 0 bases. The CDR3 is made up of 17 amino acids. The CDR3 DNA is TGTGCCTGGAGTGTAAGGGCAGGGGGCTCTGGGGCCAACGTCCTGACTTTC. Its protein is CAWSVRAGGSGANVLTF. Full variable domain (missing parts from reference TRBV30 and TRBJ2-6): SQTIHQWPATLVQPVGSPLSLECTVEGTSNPNLYWYRQAAGRGLQLLFYSVGIGQISSEVPQNLSASRPQDRQFILSSKKLLLSDSGFYLCAWSVRAGGSGANVLTFGAGSRLTVL.